A selection of T cell receptor beta chains follows, all from one sample in a study of cytomegalovirus exposure and HLA in healthy donors. TCRdb's table, derived via immunoSEQ multiplex PCR, lists solely in-frame clones and lacks some. Here the sample spans over 100,000 clones, around 87% being singletons. The specimen sequenced was PBMCs. These receptor sequences come from a woman between 25 and 40 years old in good health and CMV-seronegative. Both conserved end residues are part of each CDR3. Each record gives: V gene, clone size, J gene, D gene, CDR3 protein, CDR3 DNA. A D gene is named only where the DNA matches it firmly. Part of the rows lack a size; the others show once, few, many or a class for expanded clones.

v_gene: TRBV5-6; abundance: -; j_gene: TRBJ2-5; d_gene: TRBD1; CDR3aa: CASSFSPGTGGAWEQYF; CDR3nt: TGTGCCAGCAGCTTTTCTCCCGGGACAGGGGGCGCGTGGGAGCAGTACTTC
v_gene: TRBV5-1; abundance: -; j_gene: TRBJ1-2; d_gene: -; CDR3aa: CASSLGLREYGYTF; CDR3nt: TGCGCCAGCAGCTTGGGACTGCGCGAATATGGCTACACCTTC
v_gene: TRBV6-5; abundance: -; j_gene: TRBJ1-2; d_gene: -; CDR3aa: CASREPGVGADGYTF; CDR3nt: TGTGCCAGCAGAGAGCCGGGGGTAGGGGCTGATGGCTACACCTTC
v_gene: TRBV28; abundance: -; j_gene: TRBJ1-1; d_gene: TRBD1; CDR3aa: CASSLDRDRGEAFF; CDR3nt: TGTGCCAGCAGTTTGGACCGGGACAGGGGTGAAGCTTTCTTT
v_gene: TRBV4-1; abundance: -; j_gene: TRBJ2-7; d_gene: -; CDR3aa: CASSQVFAVYEQYF; CDR3nt: TGCGCCAGCAGCCAAGTTTTCGCAGTCTACGAGCAGTACTTC
v_gene: TRBV6-5; abundance: -; j_gene: TRBJ2-7; d_gene: -; CDR3aa: CASSYSFAGPPYEQYF; CDR3nt: TGTGCCAGCAGTTACTCGTTTGCGGGGCCTCCCTACGAGCAGTACTTC
v_gene: TRBV28; abundance: -; j_gene: TRBJ2-3; d_gene: -; CDR3aa: CASSFSTSTDTQYF; CDR3nt: TGTGCCAGCAGTTTTTCAACTAGCACAGATACGCAGTATTTT
v_gene: TRBV5-6; abundance: -; j_gene: TRBJ2-7; d_gene: TRBD2; CDR3aa: CASSLSLAGGDEQYF; CDR3nt: TGTGCCAGCAGCTTGTCGCTAGCGGGCGGGGACGAGCAGTACTTC
v_gene: TRBV6-6; abundance: -; j_gene: TRBJ1-5; d_gene: -; CDR3aa: CASRTAEVGSNQPQHF; CDR3nt: TGTGCCAGCAGGACCGCGGAGGTGGGTAGCAATCAGCCCCAGCATTTT
v_gene: TRBV6-6; abundance: -; j_gene: TRBJ2-2; d_gene: TRBD2; CDR3aa: CASSSGVLANTGELFF; CDR3nt: TGTGCCAGCAGTAGCGGGGTCCTCGCGAACACCGGGGAGCTGTTTTTT
v_gene: TRBV6-1; abundance: -; j_gene: TRBJ2-1; d_gene: TRBD1; CDR3aa: CASSEVGQSDNEQFF; CDR3nt: TGTGCCAGCAGTGAAGTGGGACAGAGCGACAATGAGCAGTTCTTC
v_gene: TRBV5-6; abundance: -; j_gene: TRBJ2-1; d_gene: -; CDR3aa: CASSLLVGSYNEQFF; CDR3nt: TGTGCCAGCAGCTTGCTAGTTGGCTCCTACAATGAGCAGTTCTTC
v_gene: TRBV7-2; abundance: -; j_gene: TRBJ2-6; d_gene: -; CDR3aa: CASSFSGTGANVLTF; CDR3nt: TGTGCCAGCAGCTTTTCAGGGACTGGGGCCAACGTCCTGACTTTC
v_gene: TRBV2; abundance: -; j_gene: TRBJ2-2; d_gene: TRBD2; CDR3aa: CASSEDEWGSGRADTGELFF; CDR3nt: TGTGCCAGCAGTGAAGATGAATGGGGGAGCGGGAGGGCGGACACCGGGGAGCTGTTTTTT
v_gene: TRBV28; abundance: -; j_gene: TRBJ2-3; d_gene: -; CDR3aa: CASKYLFRDTQYF; CDR3nt: TGTGCCAGCAAATACCTATTTAGAGATACGCAGTATTTT
v_gene: TRBV6-6; abundance: -; j_gene: TRBJ2-1; d_gene: TRBD1; CDR3aa: CASRDTTGGYNEQFF; CDR3nt: TGTGCCAGCAGAGACACGACAGGGGGCTACAATGAGCAGTTCTTC
v_gene: TRBV25-1; abundance: once; j_gene: TRBJ2-7; d_gene: TRBD2; CDR3aa: CASSEWASGTREQYF; CDR3nt: TGTGCCAGCAGTGAATGGGCTAGCGGGACGAGGGAGCAGTACTTC
v_gene: TRBV4-3; abundance: -; j_gene: TRBJ2-2; d_gene: TRBD2; CDR3aa: CASSRLGTSGRAPGELFF; CDR3nt: TGCGCCAGCAGCCGCCTAGGGACTAGCGGGAGGGCCCCCGGGGAGCTGTTTTTT
v_gene: TRBV29-1; abundance: -; j_gene: TRBJ2-7; d_gene: TRBD2; CDR3aa: CSVVVGGSLYEQYF; CDR3nt: TGCAGCGTTGTGGTGGGCGGGAGTTTGTACGAGCAGTACTTC
v_gene: TRBV4-3; abundance: -; j_gene: TRBJ2-1; d_gene: TRBD2; CDR3aa: CASSYGLAGGPNEQFF; CDR3nt: TGCGCCAGCAGCTATGGACTAGCGGGAGGGCCGAATGAGCAGTTCTTC
v_gene: TRBV5-8; abundance: once; j_gene: TRBJ2-1; d_gene: -; CDR3aa: CASNLRDLGNEQFF; CDR3nt: TGTGCCAGCAATTTGCGGGATTTGGGCAATGAGCAGTTCTTC
v_gene: TRBV28; abundance: once; j_gene: TRBJ1-2; d_gene: -; CDR3aa: CASSLNQVIYGYTF; CDR3nt: TGTGCCAGCAGTTTAAACCAGGTTATCTATGGCTACACCTTC
v_gene: TRBV4-1; abundance: -; j_gene: TRBJ2-7; d_gene: -; CDR3aa: CASSQDRVSYEQYF; CDR3nt: TGCGCCAGCAGCCAAGACAGGGTATCCTACGAGCAGTACTTC
v_gene: TRBV6-1; abundance: -; j_gene: TRBJ2-7; d_gene: TRBD1; CDR3aa: CASSRGTGSGYEQYF; CDR3nt: TGTGCCAGCAGTCGAGGGACAGGGAGTGGATACGAGCAGTACTTC
v_gene: TRBV10-3; abundance: -; j_gene: TRBJ1-4; d_gene: -; CDR3aa: CAISEQGSRGEKLFF; CDR3nt: TGTGCCATCAGTGAGCAAGGGTCGCGGGGTGAAAAACTGTTTTTT
v_gene: TRBV18; abundance: -; j_gene: TRBJ2-1; d_gene: TRBD2; CDR3aa: CASSPSSGRGHEQFF; CDR3nt: TGTGCCAGCTCACCTTCTAGCGGGAGGGGCCATGAGCAGTTCTTC
v_gene: TRBV19; abundance: -; j_gene: TRBJ2-3; d_gene: -; CDR3aa: CASSIEASEFTDTQYF; CDR3nt: TGTGCCAGTAGTATAGAAGCGTCAGAGTTCACAGATACGCAGTATTTT
v_gene: TRBV5-1; abundance: few; j_gene: TRBJ2-5; d_gene: -; CDR3aa: CASSLSNEETQYF; CDR3nt: TGCGCCAGCAGCTTGTCAAATGAAGAGACCCAGTACTTC
v_gene: TRBV19; abundance: few; j_gene: TRBJ2-7; d_gene: TRBD1; CDR3aa: CASSDTGVSPYEQYF; CDR3nt: TGTGCCAGTAGTGACACAGGGGTATCTCCCTACGAGCAGTACTTC
v_gene: TRBV28; abundance: -; j_gene: TRBJ1-2; d_gene: -; CDR3aa: CASSNGQLNYGYTF; CDR3nt: TGTGCCAGCAGTAATGGACAGCTTAACTATGGCTACACCTTC
v_gene: TRBV10-3; abundance: -; j_gene: TRBJ2-7; d_gene: TRBD2; CDR3aa: CAISGPGTTTYEQYF; CDR3nt: TGTGCCATCAGTGGCCCCGGGACTACTACCTACGAGCAGTACTTC
v_gene: TRBV27; abundance: -; j_gene: TRBJ2-7; d_gene: -; CDR3aa: CASSRVQGTYEQYF; CDR3nt: TGTGCCAGCAGCCGCGTACAGGGAACCTACGAGCAGTACTTC
v_gene: TRBV28; abundance: -; j_gene: TRBJ1-2; d_gene: -; CDR3aa: CASSLRRDSYGYTF; CDR3nt: TGTGCCAGCAGTTTACGACGGGATAGCTATGGCTACACCTTC
v_gene: TRBV6-4; abundance: once; j_gene: TRBJ2-1; d_gene: TRBD1; CDR3aa: CASSLRTGIGNEQFF; CDR3nt: TGTGCCAGCAGTCTACGGACAGGGATAGGCAATGAGCAGTTCTTC
v_gene: TRBV7-9; abundance: -; j_gene: TRBJ2-5; d_gene: -; CDR3aa: CASSLGLHKETQYF; CDR3nt: TGTGCCAGCAGCTTAGGACTACACAAAGAGACCCAGTACTTC
v_gene: TRBV18; abundance: -; j_gene: TRBJ1-2; d_gene: TRBD1; CDR3aa: CASSPLSGQGTNGYTF; CDR3nt: TGTGCCAGCTCACCACTGTCCGGACAGGGTACCAATGGCTACACCTTC
v_gene: TRBV27; abundance: -; j_gene: TRBJ1-2; d_gene: -; CDR3aa: CASSSSNYGYTF; CDR3nt: TGTGCCAGCAGTTCCTCGAACTATGGCTACACCTTC
v_gene: TRBV2; abundance: -; j_gene: TRBJ2-2; d_gene: -; CDR3aa: CASTADSGELFF; CDR3nt: TGTGCCAGCACGGCAGACTCCGGGGAGCTGTTTTTT
v_gene: TRBV19; abundance: -; j_gene: TRBJ2-1; d_gene: TRBD2; CDR3aa: CASSKGRGAYNEQFF; CDR3nt: TGTGCCAGTAGTAAAGGTCGGGGGGCCTACAATGAGCAGTTCTTC
v_gene: TRBV5-1; abundance: -; j_gene: TRBJ2-1; d_gene: TRBD1; CDR3aa: CASSLGQGGYNEQFF; CDR3nt: TGCGCCAGCAGCTTGGGACAGGGGGGCTACAATGAGCAGTTCTTC
v_gene: TRBV28; abundance: -; j_gene: TRBJ2-7; d_gene: TRBD2; CDR3aa: CASSFRGLARHEQYF; CDR3nt: TGTGCCAGCAGTTTTCGTGGACTAGCGCGGCACGAGCAGTACTTC
v_gene: TRBV4-2; abundance: once; j_gene: TRBJ2-2; d_gene: -; CDR3aa: CASSQGLPSGELFF; CDR3nt: TGTGCCAGCAGCCAGGGCTTGCCGTCCGGGGAGCTGTTTTTT
v_gene: TRBV5-1; abundance: -; j_gene: TRBJ1-2; d_gene: -; CDR3aa: CASSPMGGGRTADGYTF; CDR3nt: TGCGCCAGCAGCCCGATGGGCGGGGGTAGGACTGCGGATGGCTACACCTTC
v_gene: TRBV18; abundance: -; j_gene: TRBJ2-3; d_gene: -; CDR3aa: CASSPWDSYTDTQYF; CDR3nt: TGTGCCAGCTCGCCCTGGGACTCATACACAGATACGCAGTATTTT
v_gene: TRBV7-6; abundance: once; j_gene: TRBJ1-5; d_gene: -; CDR3aa: CASSLVGQPQHF; CDR3nt: TGTGCCAGCAGCTTAGTCGGGCAGCCCCAGCATTTT
v_gene: TRBV5-8; abundance: -; j_gene: TRBJ2-7; d_gene: TRBD2; CDR3aa: CASSLDPAGGREQYF; CDR3nt: TGTGCCAGCAGCTTGGATCCAGCGGGGGGCCGGGAGCAGTACTTC
v_gene: TRBV5-4; abundance: -; j_gene: TRBJ2-7; d_gene: TRBD2; CDR3aa: CASSPGGTREQYF; CDR3nt: TGTGCCAGCAGCCCGGGGGGTACCCGAGAGCAGTACTTC